The source of this TCR beta chain is a study of control samples from healthy donors and cancer patients. The CDR3 has 11 amino acids. V lost 5 bases to trimming and J lost 7 bases, with 6 bases between them. The assay was immunoSEQ multiplex PCR, and TCRdb's table has in-frame clones only and misses some. The data contain approximately 40,000 clones, around four fifths of them seen just once; the ten biggest clones take up about a fifth. The chain joins TRBV12-3 or TRBV12-4 to TRBJ2-4; unclear D gene. The sequencing sample was made of PBMCs. The TCR sequence derives from a woman in her fifties or sixties with lung cancer. The CDR3 DNA is TGTGCCAGCAGTACCGGGAACATTCAGTACTTC. Translation gives CASSTGNIQYF.